Shown below are 20 T cell receptor beta chains from a single sample sequenced in a study of cytomegalovirus exposure and HLA in healthy donors. 60 Vbeta and 13 Jbeta primers were used in PCR. The repertoire was sequenced with immunoSEQ multiplex PCR; TCRdb's copy has only in-frame clones and lacks some. The data hold 100,000 to 150,000 clones, with roughly 80% observed a single time. Specimen: PBMCs. These receptors were obtained from a girl aged 2 to 9 in good health and CMV-seronegative.

The chain is built from TRBV19 and TRBJ1-5; a weak D match, TRBD1 (6 bases). The CDR3 covers 14 residues. Trimming cost V 4 bases and J 2 bases, with 9 bases left between them. CDR1 LNHDA and CDR2 SQIVND come from the germline V gene (reference sequence). This chain's CDR3 is CASSSRGGNQPQHF. The CDR3 DNA reads as TGTGCCAGTAGTAGCAGGGGCGGCAATCAGCCCCAGCATTTT.

Only one count was recorded for this clone. The CDR3 region is CASSEAGGAANYGYTF. In DNA, the CDR3 is TGTGCCAGCAGTGAAGCTGGAGGAGCCGCTAACTATGGCTACACCTTC. The rearrangement links TRBV6-1 to TRBJ1-2; D is unresolved. The CDR3 totals 16 residues. Germline loops: CDR1 MNHNS, CDR2 SASEGT. V was clipped by 0 bases and J by 0 bases, with 11 bases between them.

The rearrangement links TRBV25-1 to TRBJ2-2; TRBD1 agrees at 9 bases. From germline, CDR1 is MGHDK and CDR2 SYGVNS. Trimming took 2 bases from V and 3 from J; bases not matched to a gene: 1. The CDR3 spans 15 residues. CDR3 coding DNA: TGTGCCAGCAGTGAACGACAGGGGGACACCGGGGAGCTGTTTTTT. This translates into CASSERQGDTGELFF.

The J gene is TRBJ2-2, the V gene TRBV19; 7 positions match TRBD1. The CDR3 length is 15 residues. In germline, CDR1 is LNHDA, CDR2 SQIVND (reference sequence). The trim removed 9 bases at V and 1 base at J, leaving 8 bases unmatched. CDR3 DNA sequence: TGTGCCAGCAATGAAGGACAGGAGAACACCGGGGAGCTGTTTTTT. Its translation is CASNEGQENTGELFF.

The table lists this clone with a few counts. V usage is TRBV25-1 and J usage is TRBJ2-1; D is ambiguous. V dropped 8 bases and J dropped 0 bases, with 11 bases sitting between them. The CDR3 totals 14 residues. The germline V gene has CDR1 MGHDK and CDR2 SYGVNS. DNA of the CDR3: TGTGCCAGCGGTGGTCGGAGCTCCTACAATGAGCAGTTCTTC. It specifies CASGGRSSYNEQFF.

The chain carries TRBV7-3 and TRBJ2-5; 9 positions agree with TRBD1. This CDR3 comprises 15 residues. Germline CDR1 and CDR2: SGHTA and FQGTGA. V trimming: 1 base; J trimming: 4 bases; junction bases outside the gene matches: 4. In DNA, the CDR3 is TGTGCCAGCAGCTTAATGGGACAGGGAGGAGAGACCCAGTACTTC. Translated: CASSLMGQGGETQYF.

Only a few counts were recorded for this clone. The chain is built from TRBV2 and TRBJ1-2; D gene ambiguous. The V gene lost 0 bases and the J gene lost 7 bases, with 18 bases spanning the gap. The CDR3 consists of 16 residues. Germline V gives CDR1 SNHLY, CDR2 FYNNEI. This chain's CDR3 is CASSEALRTALGGYTF. The DNA for the CDR3 is TGTGCCAGCAGTGAAGCGCTTCGTACAGCCCTGGGTGGCTACACCTTC.

The V gene is TRBV2, the J gene TRBJ2-5, with TRBD1 as a possible D gene (6 bases). V was shortened by 5 bases and J by 4 bases, with 17 bases between the two germline ends. This CDR3 region has 15 residues. Germline assignment: CDR1 SNHLY and CDR2 FYNNEI. CDR3 loop: CASSKTGGIGETQYF. As DNA, the CDR3 is TGTGCCAGCAGTAAGACAGGAGGAATCGGAGAGACCCAGTACTTC.

In DNA, the CDR3 is TGTGCCAGCAGCTTAGCGCGCACCCGAGGGAACACTGAAGCTTTCTTT. It specifies CASSLARTRGNTEAFF. The J gene is TRBJ1-1, the V gene TRBV7-8; D not resolved. Trimming stripped 0 bases from V and 1 base from J, with 12 bases between. This CDR3 has 16 residues. The germline gives CDR1 SGHVS, CDR2 FQNEAQ.

The chain links TRBV19 to TRBJ2-5; perhaps TRBD2 as D (6 bases). With 3 bases removed from V and 5 bases from J, the gap between germline ends came to 10 bases. This CDR3 spans 13 amino acids. Germline V gives CDR1 LNHDA, CDR2 SQIVND (reference sequence). This CDR3 reads CASSIAGRETQYF. The CDR3 DNA follows: TGTGCCAGTAGTATTGCGGGGAGGGAGACCCAGTACTTC.

V gene TRBV23-1 combines with J gene TRBJ2-2, with D tentatively TRBD2 (6 bases). TRBV23-1 is an ORF, and what it does is uncertain. The CDR3 sequence is 17 residues long. V gave up 1 base and J gave up 5 bases, with 17 bases separating them. The CDR3 is CASSQYEGTPLTGELFF. Written as DNA, the CDR3 is TGCGCCAGCAGTCAATATGAGGGGACTCCACTAACCGGGGAGCTGTTTTTT.

The genes are TRBV7-2 and TRBJ1-1; D not certain. Germline V CDR1 and CDR2: SGHTA, FQGNSA. Trimming pared 1 base from V and 2 bases from J, leaving 8 bases between. CDR3 size: 14 residues. CDR3 region: CASSLVAVNTEAFF. The CDR3 DNA reads as TGTGCCAGCAGCTTAGTAGCAGTTAACACTGAAGCTTTCTTT.

The genes are TRBV2 and TRBJ2-1; D ambiguous. Germline V gene sequence: CDR1 SNHLY, CDR2 FYNNEI. CDR3 length: 13 amino acids. Between the trimmed V and J ends, which lost 4 bases and 5 bases, there was a span of 9 bases. CDR3 loop: CASSVREDNEQFF. The CDR3 DNA is TGTGCCAGCAGTGTAAGAGAGGACAATGAGCAGTTCTTC.

The chain employs TRBV7-3 and TRBJ2-1; TRBD2 matches 9 bases. Trimming removed 1 base from V and 8 bases from J; junction bases left unmatched: 6. The length of the CDR3 is 15 residues. CDR1 is SGHTA, CDR2 FQGTGA, per germline. The CDR3 nucleotides are TGTGCCAGCAGCTTAAACGGCGGGGGGGGCTATGAGCAGTTCTTC. Protein product: CASSLNGGGGYEQFF.

This chain connects TRBV15 to TRBJ1-5, with 7 bases aligning to TRBD1. Germline CDR1 LNHNV, CDR2 YYDKDF (reference sequence). CDR3 size: 19 residues. V shed 0 bases and J 5 bases; nucleotides not matched to a gene: 16. Written as DNA, the CDR3 is TGTGCCACCAGCAGAGAGAGACAGGGATATAGTTTGGATGATCAGCCCCAGCATTTT. It encodes CATSRERQGYSLDDQPQHF. Full variable domain (remainder filled in from reference TRBV15 and TRBJ1-5): DAMVIQNPRYQVTQFGKPVTLSCSQTLNHNVMYWYQQKSSQAPKLLFHYYDKDFNNEADTPDNFQSRRPNTSFCFLDIRSPGLGDTAMYLCATSRERQGYSLDDQPQHFGDGTRLSIL.

This chain joins TRBV5-8 and TRBJ1-5; D is undetermined. From germline, CDR1 is SGHTS and CDR2 YDEGEE. The CDR3 sequence is 15 residues long. With 0 bases removed from V and 0 bases from J, the gap between germline ends came to 7 bases. CDR3 amino acids: CASSLGQNSNQPQHF. The CDR3 nucleotides read TGTGCCAGCAGCTTGGGCCAGAATAGCAATCAGCCCCAGCATTTT.

CDR3 sequence (DNA): TGTGCCAGCTCACCACGCAGTTCGAACACTGAAGCTTTCTTT. Translation gives CASSPRSSNTEAFF. The chain links TRBV18 to TRBJ1-1; D unresolved. The CDR3 contains 14 residues. Germline CDR1 KGHSH, CDR2 LQKENI. V shed 1 base and J shed 1 base, with 7 bases lying between them.

The chain carries TRBV9 and TRBJ2-3; 9 nucleotides align to TRBD2. Germline CDR1 SGDLS, CDR2 YYNGEE. Trimming took 3 bases from V and 1 from J; bases not matched to a gene: 3. The CDR3 contains 15 residues. CDR3 coding DNA: TGTGCCAGCAGCGCCCGGACTAGCGGCACAGATACGCAGTATTTT. Translation: CASSARTSGTDTQYF. The variable domain in full, with the rest retrieved from reference TRBV9 and TRBJ2-3, is DSGVTQTPKHLITATGQRVTLRCSPRSGDLSVYWYQQSLDQGLQFLIQYYNGEERAKGNILERFSAQQFPDLHSELNLSSLELGDSALYFCASSARTSGTDTQYFGPGTRLTVL.

The J gene is TRBJ2-3, the V gene TRBV7-8; a weak D match, TRBD2 (7 bases). CDR3 length: 15 amino acids. With 5 bases removed from V and 6 bases from J, the gap between germline ends came to 18 bases. The germline V gene has CDR1 SGHVS and CDR2 FQNEAQ. CDR3 amino acids: CASSPPRGARDTQYF. The CDR3 nucleotides are TGTGCCAGCAGCCCACCTCGGGGGGCAAGGGATACGCAGTATTTT.

V and J are TRBV10-3 and TRBJ1-3; 7 bases match TRBD1. V shed 6 bases and J 3 bases; nucleotides not matched to a gene: 5. Germline CDR1 ENHRY, CDR2 SYGVKD. The CDR3 has 14 amino acids. As DNA, the CDR3 is TGTGCCATCAGGGACAGGCATGATGGAAACACCATATATTTT. Translated: CAIRDRHDGNTIYF.